The 10 T cell receptor beta chains presented below share a single source sample, sequenced in a study of T cell responses to AZD1222 COVID-19 vaccine. The method was immunoSEQ multiplex PCR; TCRdb's version includes in-frame clones alone and lacks a portion of them. The table has roughly 140,000 clones, 85% to 95% seen once; the top ten hold about 1.9%. The specimen comprised peripheral blood, sampled on day 0 of AZD1222 vaccination. The origin of the receptors is an adult in good health.

The chain employs TRBV11-2 and TRBJ1-2, with D possibly being TRBD1 (6 bases). V was shortened by 5 bases and J by 4 bases, with 14 bases between the two germline ends. The CDR3 runs 14 residues. Germline V gene lookup returns CDR1 SGHAT and CDR2 FQNNGV. The CDR3 sequence: CASSVGGGPYGYTF. CDR3 DNA: TGTGCCAGCAGCGTCGGAGGGGGGCCCTATGGCTACACCTTC.

CDR3: CASSRPGQGYEQYF. The CDR3 DNA follows: TGTGCCAGCAGTAGACCGGGACAGGGGTACGAGCAGTACTTC. The chain carries TRBV27 and TRBJ2-7, with TRBD1 identical over 10 bases. After removal of 5 bases from V and 4 bases from J, the junction contained 5 bases not matched to a gene. CDR3 length: 14 residues. Germline CDR1 reads MNHEY; CDR2 reads SMNVEV (reference sequence).

V usage is TRBV7-6 and J usage is TRBJ2-2; D is unclear. V was cut by 2 bases and J by 5 bases, with 21 bases left in between. The CDR3 extends over 18 amino acids. Germline V lookup: CDR1 SGHVS, CDR2 FNYEAQ. CDR3 region: CASSLILSSSARTGELFF. In DNA form, the CDR3 reads TGTGCCAGCAGCTTAATCTTGTCGAGTTCGGCCAGAACCGGGGAGCTGTTTTTT.

This clone was found once. V gene TRBV5-1 combines with J gene TRBJ2-7; 12 nucleotides match TRBD1. With V trimmed by 7 bases and J by 7 bases, 15 bases remained unmatched. The CDR3 consists of 16 residues. Germline V gene sequence: CDR1 SGHRS, CDR2 YFSETQ. The CDR3 region is CASGTGGAVRNWEQYF. In DNA, the CDR3 is TGCGCCAGCGGGACAGGGGGCGCCGTAAGGAATTGGGAGCAGTACTTC.

This chain uses TRBV25-1 with TRBJ1-4; a weak D match, TRBD1 (6 bases). Deletions cut 3 bases from V and 2 bases from J, with 13 bases between. Germline V gives CDR1 MGHDK, CDR2 SYGVNS. This CDR3 is built from 16 residues. The CDR3 sequence: CASSDPRGRTNEKLFF. The CDR3 nucleotides are TGTGCCAGCAGTGACCCCCGGGGGCGGACTAATGAAAAACTGTTTTTT.

The V call is TRBV11-3, the J call TRBJ2-4; D not resolved. In germline, CDR1 is SGHNT, CDR2 YENEEA. Trimming took 5 bases from V and 6 from J, leaving 11 bases between them. The CDR3 length is 13 residues. CDR3 protein: CASSTGKTNIQYF. CDR3 sequence (DNA): TGTGCCAGCAGCACGGGCAAGACAAACATTCAGTACTTC. Full variable domain (outside the CDR3, taken from reference TRBV11-3 and TRBJ2-4): EAGVVQSPRYKIIEKKQPVAFWCNPISGHNTLYWYLQNLGQGPELLIRYENEEAVDDSQLPKDRFSAERLKGVDSTLKIQPAELGDSAVYLCASSTGKTNIQYFGAGTRLSVL.

The J gene is TRBJ2-7, the V gene TRBV7-9, with 13 nucleotides matching TRBD2. The CDR3 is 15 amino acids. The germline gives CDR1 SEHNR, CDR2 FQNEAQ (reference sequence). J was trimmed by 3 bases and V by 5 bases; bases with no gene match: 4. CDR3 sequence reads: CASSRRTSGSYEQYF. CDR3 sequence (DNA): TGTGCCAGCAGCCGTAGGACTAGCGGGAGCTACGAGCAGTACTTC.

The chain uses TRBV7-3 and TRBJ2-1, with D maybe TRBD2 (6 bases). V lost 4 bases to trimming and J lost 2 bases, with 12 bases between them. The CDR3 totals 15 residues. Per germline, CDR1 SGHTA and CDR2 FQGTGA. CDR3 protein: CASSSGVGAYNEQFF. CDR3 nucleotides: TGTGCCAGCAGCTCGGGGGTCGGTGCCTACAATGAGCAGTTCTTC. Full variable domain (missing parts from reference TRBV7-3 and TRBJ2-1): GAGVSQTPSNKVTEKGKYVELRCDPISGHTALYWYRQSLGQGPEFLIYFQGTGAADDSGLPNDRFFAVRPEGSVSTLKIQRTERGDSAVYLCASSSGVGAYNEQFFGPGTRLTVL.

This rearrangement joins TRBV6-5 to TRBJ2-2, with D perhaps matching TRBD1 (6 bases). V was pared by 6 bases and J by 4 bases, with 12 bases between. The CDR3 runs 14 residues. CDR1 is MNHEY, CDR2 SVGAGI, per germline. Here the CDR3 reads CASSAGVSTGELFF. Here the CDR3 DNA reads TGTGCCAGCAGCGCAGGGGTTTCCACCGGGGAGCTGTTTTTT.

The table lists this clone with a count of one. Other DNA sequences from this sample encode an identical CDR3 as well. The chain carries TRBV6-5 and TRBJ1-5, with D possibly TRBD1 on 5 matching bases. This CDR3 comprises 14 residues. CDR1 MNHEY and CDR2 SVGAGI come from the germline V gene. Between the trimmed V and J ends, which lost 3 bases and 4 bases, there was a span of 10 bases. The DNA for the CDR3 is TGTGCCAGCAGTTATTCCGGGGGAAATCAGCCCCAGCATTTT. Its protein product is CASSYSGGNQPQHF.